This T cell receptor beta chain is from a study of CD8 T cells in ankylosing spondylitis. Quantitative 5'-RACE with molecular barcodes produced the TCR beta libraries. TCRdb called the 5' RACE reads again in MiXCR, with one record for every CDR3 protein. The repertoire consists of about 230,000 distinct CDR3 sequences, with 7.5% to 9.5% occurring once and the leading ten covering 4.8%. Study-wide results and limits: In ankylosing spondylitis blood, a motif of about 8 highly homologous TCR beta variants appeared characteristic. Past research had described some motif variants in reactive arthritis synovial fluid and blood. It was reported that disease-linked clones were significantly enriched in matched ankylosing spondylitis synovial fluid.

This clonotype has a count of ten or more. Its antigen is unknown. CDR1 and CDR2 from the germline V gene are DFQATT and SNEGSKA (reference sequence). The V gene lost 4 bases and the J gene lost 6 bases, with 19 bases spanning the gap. The CDR3 has 15 amino acids. The source of this sequence is a female donor with ankylosing spondylitis or in good health (not recorded which). The gene calls are TRBV20-1 and TRBJ2-1, with TRBD1 as a possible D gene (7 bases). Sequenced material: blood, either unsorted or a sorted T cell fraction (not recorded which). CDR3 protein: CSATAARGVGNEQFF. DNA for the CDR3: TGCAGTGCTACCGCCGCCAGGGGGGTGGGCAATGAGCAGTTCTTC.